This is a list of T cell receptor beta chains from one sample in a study of T cell repertoires in cytomegalovirus infection. One entry per CDR3 protein results from TCRdb running MiXCR on the reads. The table lists hundreds of thousands of distinct CDR3 sequences, 33% of them singletons. These receptors have no known antigen. The sequencing here drew on cultured PBMCs, taken from culture after CMV antigen stimulation. The source is a human donor in good health (CMV status not recorded). Some clones in this sample may be carry-over from other donors' samples. Both conserved end residues are part of each CDR3. A D gene is named only where the DNA matches it firmly. A clone size is listed for some rows: how often the clone was seen (once, few, many), or a class if it is expanded.

>TRBJ2-3|TRBD2|TRBV7-2|NA
TGTGCCAGCAGCCTTGGACTAGCCCCAGATACGCAGTATTTT
CASSLGLAPDTQYF
>TRBJ2-3|TRBD2|TRBV10-3|few
TGTGCCATCAGTGAGTCTAGGACTAGCGGGGATACGCAGTATTTT
CAISESRTSGDTQYF
>TRBJ2-2|NA|TRBV7-2|few
TGTGCCAGCAGCCCCGGACGGCGGAACACCGGGGAGCTGTTTTTT
CASSPGRRNTGELFF
>TRBJ1-3|NA|TRBV4-1|NA
TGCGCCAGCAGCCAAGATCCCTCTCGAAACACCATATATTTT
CASSQDPSRNTIYF
>TRBJ1-4|NA|TRBV7-2|NA
TGTGCCAGCAGCTTAGCGCGAGGGTTGAGTGAAAAACTGTTTTTT
CASSLARGLSEKLFF
>TRBJ1-5|NA|TRBV4-1|NA
TGCGCCAGCAGCCAAGATAACAACGGCAATCAGCCCCAGCATTTT
CASSQDNNGNQPQHF
>TRBJ2-7|TRBD2|TRBV20-1|NA
TGCAGTGCGGCTAGCGGGAGCTCCTACGAGCAGTACTTC
CSAASGSSYEQYF
>TRBJ1-1|NA|TRBV25-1|NA
TGTGCCAGCAGTGAGCCCGAGGGGTTGAGCACTGAAGCTTTCTTT
CASSEPEGLSTEAFF
>TRBJ2-5|TRBD1|TRBV10-3|few
TGTGCCATCAGTGACAGGGGGATCGAGGAGACCCAGTACTTC
CAISDRGIEETQYF
>TRBJ2-1|TRBD2|TRBV28|NA
TGTGCCAGCAGTTTTAGAGGAATTCCTTCGGGGACTAGCGGGAGGGTTGAGCAGTTCTTC
CASSFRGIPSGTSGRVEQFF
>TRBJ1-5|NA|TRBV5-5|few
TGTGCCAGCAGCGTAGGGCCAGGGAGGAATCAGCCCCAGCATTTT
CASSVGPGRNQPQHF
>TRBJ2-5|NA|TRBV28|few
TGTGCCAGCAGTCCACGTTGGGGGAAGACCCAGTACTTC
CASSPRWGKTQYF
>TRBJ1-6|TRBD1|TRBV14|NA
TGTGCCAGCAGCAACCCGGGACAGGGGGCACCCCTCCACTTT
CASSNPGQGAPLHF
>TRBJ1-2|TRBD1|TRBV6-8|NA
TGTGCCAGCATCGCAGGGGGCGATGGCTACACCTTC
CASIAGGDGYTF
>TRBJ1-1|TRBD1|TRBV4-3|few
TGCGCCAGCAGCCAGATCGACAGGGGGGGGACTGAAGCTTTCTTT
CASSQIDRGGTEAFF
>TRBJ2-1|TRBD2|TRBV20-1|NA
TGCAGTGCTAGAGTACTAGCGAGAGATGAGCAGTTCTTC
CSARVLARDEQFF
>TRBJ2-1|TRBD2|TRBV4-1|NA
TGCGCCAGCCTCGGACTAGCGGTATACAATGAGCAGTTCTTC
CASLGLAVYNEQFF
>TRBJ2-5|TRBD2|TRBV20-1|NA
TGCAGTGCGAAGCGGGCCGGGACTAGCGTCGTGACCCAGTACTTC
CSAKRAGTSVVTQYF
>TRBJ2-3|TRBD2|TRBV20-1|many
TGCAGTGCAAGACTAGCGGGAAGCACAGATACGCAGTATTTT
CSARLAGSTDTQYF
>TRBJ1-3|NA|TRBV4-1|NA
TGCGCCAGCAGCCAGGACAGCTCTGGAAACACCATATATTTT
CASSQDSSGNTIYF
>TRBJ2-3|NA|TRBV7-8|many
TGTGCCAGCACGGCGGAAGATACGCAGTATTTT
CASTAEDTQYF
>TRBJ1-1|NA|TRBV7-2|many
TGTGCCAGCAGCTTAGCATACGCCAGCGGGACGGTTATGAACACTGAAGCTTTCTTT
CASSLAYASGTVMNTEAFF
>TRBJ1-4|TRBD1|TRBV27|once
TGTGCCAGCAGTCCGACCCGGACAGGGTGGATTAATGAAAAACTGTTTTTT
CASSPTRTGWINEKLFF
>TRBJ1-4|NA|TRBV18|many
TGTGCCAGCTCACGTAACCAGGGAGGTGAAAAACTGTTTTTT
CASSRNQGGEKLFF
>TRBJ2-5|TRBD2|TRBV7-2|many
TGTGCCAGCAGCTTAGCCGTGACTAGCGGGAGATCGGGGACCCAGTACTTC
CASSLAVTSGRSGTQYF
>TRBJ2-5|NA|TRBV11-2|few
TGTGCCAGCAGCTTAGGAGCGGGTTACGCGCCCCAGTACTTC
CASSLGAGYAPQYF
>TRBJ2-1|TRBD2|TRBV4-3|many
TGCGCCAGCAGCCAAGGACTAGCGGGAGGGGTCAATGAGCAGTTCTTC
CASSQGLAGGVNEQFF
>TRBJ1-3|NA|TRBV7-2|few
TGTGCCAGCAGCTTAGAGGCCTCCCGGAGGGGAAACACCATATATTTT
CASSLEASRRGNTIYF
>TRBJ2-3|NA|TRBV7-2|few
TGTGCCAGCAGCTTAAGGGGTAGCGGTGCTCGCACAGATACGCAGTATTTT
CASSLRGSGARTDTQYF
>TRBJ1-2|NA|TRBV4-3|NA
TGCGCCAGCAGCCAAGCAACCTTTACCTGGGACAACTCAGGGTATGGCTACACCTTC
CASSQATFTWDNSGYGYTF
>TRBJ2-1|TRBD2|TRBV19|few
TGTGCCAGTAGTACTAGCGGGGTGCCCTACAATGAGCAGTTCTTC
CASSTSGVPYNEQFF
>TRBJ2-5|NA|TRBV14|NA
TGTGCCAGCAGCCACTACTCCCCATGGTCCTACCAAGAGACCCAGTACTTC
CASSHYSPWSYQETQYF
>TRBJ2-7|TRBD2|TRBV4-3|once
TGCGCCAGCAGCCAATATACTAGCGGGGGTTACGAGCAGTACTTC
CASSQYTSGGYEQYF
>TRBJ2-4|NA|TRBV12-3/TRBV12-4|once
TGTGCCAGCAGTTTAGCGGGCAGTGGAGTAGCCAAAAACATTCAGTACTTC
CASSLAGSGVAKNIQYF
>TRBJ2-7|TRBD2|TRBV4-1|NA
TGCGCCAGCAGCCAATCCTCCGGGGGGATGGAGCAGTACTTC
CASSQSSGGMEQYF
>TRBJ2-3|TRBD2|TRBV6-2/TRBV6-3|NA
TGTGCCAGCAGTTACCCTTTAGCGGGAGGGCCTGTGGATACGCAGTATTTT
CASSYPLAGGPVDTQYF